This TCR beta chain was sequenced during a study of blood T cell repertoires in COVID-19. Study details: Material from acute and convalescent COVID-19 was sourced from the United States, Italy and Spain. PBMCs, B-cell-depleted T cells, or T cells provided the cDNA or gDNA that made up the material.

This clone has a single count. As originally analysed: Reference gene primer amplification gave nucleated cell count estimates. Clones were read by immunoSEQ multiplex PCR, and TCRdb kept only the in-frame ones, dropping some. That table is the source of V, J and clone size, and D and trimming were worked out from the DNA. The sample holds roughly 360,000 clones, approximately 80% seen once. J was trimmed by 15 bases and V by 5 bases; bases with no gene match: 9. The CDR3 has 13 amino acids. Germline loops: CDR1 SGHTA, CDR2 FQGNSA. This receptor was taken from a human donor with acute or convalescent COVID-19. The donor label of this sample is uncertain. The gene calls are TRBV7-2 and TRBJ2-4; 11 bases match TRBD2. The sample comprised peripheral blood. The CDR3 DNA follows: TGTGCCAGCAGCCCGGGGACTAGCGGAGGGAGGTACTTC. Translated: CASSPGTSGGRYF.